A single sample is the source of the 21 T cell receptor beta chains below, sequenced in a study of cytomegalovirus exposure and HLA in healthy donors (dated by TCRdb to between 2016 and 2019). The method behind the library was the immunoSEQ multiplex PCR assay. Sourced from immuneACCESS, this table was stored by TCRdb with only in-frame sequences that have V and J called. A share of the clones is absent; for the studies checked, an unresolved V gene accounts for under half, and the remainder has no known explanation. A total of roughly 200,000 clones appear in this sample, around nine tenths of them only once. The ten largest clones add up to about 7.7% of the sample. The sequenced sample consisted of PBMCs. The receptors were gathered from a man aged 25-40 years in good health and CMV-seropositive.

This chain connects TRBV2 to TRBJ2-3, with D possibly TRBD2 on 6 matching bases. Germline V lookup: CDR1 SNHLY, CDR2 FYNNEI. This CDR3 region has 15 residues. V gave up 4 bases and J gave up 2 bases, with 13 bases separating them. CDR3 sequence: CASSVQEGVTDTQYF. The CDR3 nucleotides read TGTGCCAGCAGTGTACAGGAGGGCGTCACAGATACGCAGTATTTT. Full variable domain (rest looked up from reference TRBV2 and TRBJ2-3): EPEVTQTPSHQVTQMGQEVILRCVPISNHLYFYWYRQILGQKVEFLVSFYNNEISEKSEIFDDQFSVERPDGSNFTLKIRSTKLEDSAMYFCASSVQEGVTDTQYFGPGTRLTVL.

This sequence joins TRBV6-1 and TRBJ2-2; 8 bases line up with TRBD1. J gave up 6 bases and V 5 bases, and 2 bases lay outside the gene matches. CDR3 length: 13 amino acids. Germline loops: CDR1 MNHNS, CDR2 SASEGT. The CDR3 nucleotides read TGTGCCAGCAGTATGACAGGGGCCGGGGAGCTGTTTTTT. Translated, it gives CASSMTGAGELFF.

This chain joins TRBV7-3 and TRBJ2-1, with D perhaps matching TRBD2 (5 bases). V was trimmed by 1 base and J by 12 bases, leaving 10 bases between them. This CDR3 is built from 12 residues. Germline V gene data show CDR1 as SGHTA and CDR2 as FQGTGA. The CDR3 loop reads CASSLSGSGQFF. In DNA, the CDR3 is TGTGCCAGCAGCTTAAGCGGCAGCGGGCAGTTCTTC.

This clone occurred once. The CDR3 region has the DNA TGTGCCAGCAGTCTGACAGGGGTGACAGATACGCAGTATTTT. It encodes CASSLTGVTDTQYF. This sequence joins TRBV25-1 and TRBJ2-3; 8 bases are a match to TRBD1. Per germline, CDR1 MGHDK and CDR2 SYGVNS. This CDR3 spans 14 amino acids. J gave up 3 bases and V 5 bases, and 4 bases lay outside the gene matches. Using reference TRBV25-1 and TRBJ2-3 for the parts outside the CDR3, the full variable domain is EADIYQTPRYLVIGTGKKITLECSQTMGHDKMYWYQQDPGMELHLIHYSYGVNSTEKGDLSSESTVSRIRTEHFPLTLESARPSHTSQYLCASSLTGVTDTQYFGPGTRLTVL.

This chain joins TRBV6-4 and TRBJ2-1, with TRBD1 as a possible D gene (5 bases). The CDR3 runs to 15 residues. CDR1 and CDR2 (germline): MRHNA, SNTAGT. Trimming took 0 bases from V and 5 from J, leaving 11 bases between them. CDR3 sequence reads: CASSDSGLNHNEQFF. The CDR3 coding sequence is TGTGCCAGCAGTGACTCGGGGCTTAACCACAATGAGCAGTTCTTC.

This chain joins TRBV28 and TRBJ2-1; D is undetermined. Germline V gene data show CDR1 as MDHEN and CDR2 as SYDVKM. V gave up 6 bases and J gave up 0 bases, with 12 bases separating them. The CDR3 runs to 15 residues. The CDR3 DNA reads as TGTGCCAGCAGCCTCAGTGGTCCCTCCTACAATGAGCAGTTCTTC. Protein: CASSLSGPSYNEQFF.

This clone is a singleton in its sample. The chain combines TRBV11-2 with TRBJ1-1, with a possible D match to TRBD1 (6 bases). The length of the CDR3 is 13 residues. The ends were cut back, 4 bases at V and 6 bases at J, with 12 bases in the middle. CDR1 SGHAT and CDR2 FQNNGV come from the germline V gene. CDR3 region: CASSSTGWAEAFF. DNA for the CDR3: TGTGCCAGCAGCTCCACAGGGTGGGCTGAAGCTTTCTTT.

The gene calls are TRBV6-4 and TRBJ2-1; 11 bases map to TRBD1. CDR1 is MRHNA, CDR2 SNTAGT, per germline. J gave up 5 bases and V 6 bases, and 3 bases lay outside the gene matches. CDR3 length: 14 amino acids. CDR3 bases: TGTGCCAGCAGGCCGGGACAGGGGGACAATGAGCAGTTCTTC. Its protein product is CASRPGQGDNEQFF.

V usage is TRBV19 and J usage is TRBJ2-7; D remains unclear. Deletions cut 6 bases from V and 7 bases from J, with 25 bases between. The CDR3 is 16 amino acids. CDR1 and CDR2 (germline): LNHDA, SQIVND (reference sequence). The CDR3 is CASSISGPWASGEQYF. DNA for the CDR3: TGTGCCAGTAGCATATCAGGCCCCTGGGCCTCTGGGGAGCAGTACTTC.

This chain uses TRBV10-1 with TRBJ2-7, with D unresolved. This CDR3 spans 12 amino acids. Germline values: CDR1 WNHNN, CDR2 SYGVQD (reference sequence). Trimming left V 7 bases short and J 5 bases short, with 12 bases between. The CDR3 region is CASMFCFHEQYF. CDR3 nucleotide sequence: TGCGCCAGCATGTTTTGCTTCCACGAGCAGTACTTC.

V gene TRBV5-6 combines with J gene TRBJ2-7; no reliable D call. The V end lost 3 bases, the J end lost 4 bases, and 8 bases lay between the germline ends. The CDR3 covers 12 residues. Germline-derived CDR1 and CDR2 are SGHDT and YYEEEE. In DNA, the CDR3 is TGTGCCAGCAGCTCGTCAGAATACGAGCAGTACTTC. This translates into CASSSSEYEQYF.

The chain links TRBV9 to TRBJ2-7; TRBD2 agrees at 10 bases. The CDR3 is made up of 16 amino acids. Germline values: CDR1 SGDLS, CDR2 YYNGEE. J was trimmed by 2 bases and V by 4 bases; bases with no gene match: 9. CDR3 DNA: TGTGCCAGCAGCCCCCAGCGGCTAGCGGGAGCCTACGAGCAGTACTTC. Residues: CASSPQRLAGAYEQYF.

The V call is TRBV7-8, the J call TRBJ2-7; D call uncertain. The V gene's germline CDR1 is SGHVS and CDR2 FQNEAQ. The CDR3 is 12 amino acids. V lost 1 base and J 7 bases, leaving 8 bases between the germline ends. The DNA of the CDR3 is TGTGCCAGCAGCTTAGTAGTTGGAGAGCAGTACTTC. Protein sequence: CASSLVVGEQYF.

This rearrangement joins TRBV25-1 to TRBJ2-5, with 8 bases lining up with TRBD2. V dropped 0 bases and J dropped 1; count of bases not matched to a gene: 4. Looked up from germline, CDR1 is MGHDK and CDR2 is SYGVNS. The CDR3 is 16 amino acids. For the CDR3, the DNA is TGTGCCAGCAGTGAATACCTAGCGGGCTTCCAAGAGACCCAGTACTTC. It encodes CASSEYLAGFQETQYF.

This chain links TRBV4-1 with TRBJ2-7, with TRBD1 matching 8 bases. CDR1 is MGHRA, CDR2 YSYEKL, per germline. V shed 4 bases, J shed 6 bases, and the junction held 11 bases outside the gene matches. The CDR3 contains 15 residues. CDR3 DNA sequence: TGCGCCAGCAGCCCGACAGGGGAGGAGACTAGCGAGCAGTACTTC. Protein product: CASSPTGEETSEQYF.

This clone came up a few times. The J gene is TRBJ2-1, the V gene TRBV5-6; no clear D. Germline V CDR1 and CDR2: SGHDT, YYEEEE. V lost 0 bases to trimming and J lost 4 bases, with 8 bases between them. The CDR3 covers 14 residues. In DNA, the CDR3 is TGTGCCAGCAGCTTGGCCGGCCTATACAATGAGCAGTTCTTC. Amino acids: CASSLAGLYNEQFF.

The genes are TRBV28 and TRBJ2-5; D unresolved. V was cut by 6 bases and J by 1 base, with 12 bases left in between. Germline V gene sequence: CDR1 MDHEN, CDR2 SYDVKM. The CDR3 runs to 14 residues. The CDR3: CASSPLGPQETQYF. The CDR3 region has the DNA TGTGCCAGCAGCCCCTTAGGCCCCCAAGAGACCCAGTACTTC.

The J gene is TRBJ2-7, the V gene TRBV19; D remains ambiguous. Germline V gives CDR1 LNHDA, CDR2 SQIVND (reference sequence). The V end lost 7 bases, the J end lost 3 bases, and 13 bases lay between the germline ends. This CDR3 comprises 13 residues. Here the CDR3 DNA reads TGTGCCAGTAAAGAGACCCGTGACTACGAGCAGTACTTC. Translated, it gives CASKETRDYEQYF.

This clone has just a few counts. The chain employs TRBV19 and TRBJ1-1; perhaps TRBD1 as D (6 bases). The germline V gene encodes CDR1 LNHDA and CDR2 SQIVND (reference sequence). The CDR3 spans 13 residues. Trimming stripped 3 bases from V and 8 bases from J, with 13 bases between. The CDR3 spells CASSMVSRGEAFF. The CDR3 DNA follows: TGTGCCAGTAGTATGGTTTCCAGGGGAGAAGCTTTCTTT.

The chain has TRBV7-2 and TRBJ2-7; tentatively, D is TRBD2 (7 bases). Germline CDR1 SGHTA, CDR2 FQGNSA. The CDR3 has 16 amino acids. V was cut by 2 bases and J by 0 bases, with 14 bases left in between. The CDR3 DNA follows: TGTGCCAGCAGCTTATTCAGCGGGACATCCTCCTACGAGCAGTACTTC. Its protein product is CASSLFSGTSSYEQYF.

The genes are TRBV18 and TRBJ1-2; no clear D gene. V was pared by 3 bases and J by 2 bases, with 7 bases between. Germline V lookup: CDR1 KGHSH, CDR2 LQKENI. This CDR3 spans 13 amino acids. The CDR3 region has the DNA TGTGCCAGCTCACCCGGGCCGAACTATGGCTACACCTTC. It codes for CASSPGPNYGYTF.